These 11 T cell receptor beta chains came from one sample sequenced in a study of T cells in Graves' hyperthyroidism and ophthalmopathy. Authors of the study amplified TCR beta CDR3 regions from RNA transcripts. A first-round RT-PCR of the TCR CDR3 used the HTBI primer set. TCRdb reprocessed the multiplex PCR reads with MiXCR, giving one entry per CDR3 protein. The data hold about 840,000 distinct CDR3 sequences, with roughly 40% observed a single time. Sequenced sample: blood. These receptor sequences come from a man between 18 and 29 years old with Graves' hyperthyroidism.

The CDR3 loop reads CASSLSRTQYF. DNA of the CDR3: TGTGCCAGCAGCTTAAGTCGTACGCAGTATTTT. The chain links TRBV7-9 to TRBJ2-3; D gene uncertain. This CDR3 contains 11 residues. The germline V gene encodes CDR1 SEHNR and CDR2 FQNEAQ (reference sequence). Trimming removed 2 bases from V and 8 bases from J, with 5 bases in between.

This chain joins TRBV15 and TRBJ1-1; D not resolved. This CDR3 is built from 14 residues. V lost 4 bases and J 1 base, leaving 10 bases between the germline ends. Germline CDR1 reads LNHNV; CDR2 reads YYDKDF (reference sequence). The CDR3 DNA sequence: TGTGCCACCAGCAACCCGGGCGGGAACACTGAAGCTTTCTTT. Translation: CATSNPGGNTEAFF.

This clonotype has at least ten counts. V is TRBV7-3 and J is TRBJ2-5; a weak D match, TRBD2 (6 bases). Looked up from germline, CDR1 is SGHTA and CDR2 is FQGTGA. V lost 2 bases and J lost 5, with 18 bases in between. The CDR3 has 16 amino acids. The CDR3 reads CASSLVGGSAGETQYF. As DNA, the CDR3 is TGTGCCAGCAGCTTAGTCGGCGGTTCGGCGGGGGAGACCCAGTACTTC.

The table lists this clonotype with a few counts. V and J are TRBV7-4 and TRBJ1-3; 7 nucleotides agree with TRBD1. The germline V gene has CDR1 SGHVT and CDR2 SQSDAQ. The CDR3 sequence is 15 residues long. V lost 5 bases, J lost 4 bases, and 8 bases stayed unmatched. The CDR3 reads CASSQPTGTGNTIYF. In nucleotides, the CDR3 is TGTGCCAGCAGCCAACCGACAGGGACCGGAAACACCATATATTTT.

This clonotype was counted a few times. The CDR3 DNA follows: TGTGCCAGCAGCCTAGACGGACTGACCACCGGGGAGCTGTTTTTT. Encoded protein: CASSLDGLTTGELFF. The chain carries TRBV9 and TRBJ2-2; a possible D gene is TRBD2 (5 bases). Deletions cut 4 bases from V and 4 bases from J, with 14 bases between. CDR1 and CDR2 from the germline V gene are SGDLS and YYNGEE. The CDR3 totals 15 residues.

The chain recombines TRBV7-9 with TRBJ1-2; D possibly corresponds to TRBD1 (6 bases). V was shortened by 6 bases and J by 3 bases, with 11 bases between the two germline ends. This CDR3 contains 13 residues. CDR1 is SEHNR and CDR2 is FQNEAQ in the germline V gene (reference sequence). The CDR3 DNA sequence: TGTGCCAGCAGTATTCCAGGGGACTATGGCTACACCTTC. Protein: CASSIPGDYGYTF. Full variable domain (remainder filled in from reference TRBV7-9 and TRBJ1-2): DTGVSQNPRHKITKRGQNVTFRCDPISEHNRLYWYRQTLGQGPEFLTYFQNEAQLEKSRLLSDRFSAERPKGSFSTLEIQRTEQGDSAMYLCASSIPGDYGYTFGSGTRLTVV.

This clonotype was seen at least ten times. The chain is built from TRBV2 and TRBJ2-7; the D gene is possibly TRBD1 (5 bases). This CDR3 contains 13 residues. Germline loops: CDR1 SNHLY, CDR2 FYNNEI. V lost 2 bases to trimming and J lost 4 bases, with 9 bases between them. This CDR3 reads CASSENPGYEQYF. CDR3 DNA: TGTGCCAGCAGTGAAAACCCAGGGTACGAGCAGTACTTC.

This chain connects TRBV2 to TRBJ2-7; D not resolved. Germline-derived CDR1 and CDR2 are SNHLY and FYNNEI. Deletions cut 5 bases from V and 6 bases from J, with 8 bases between. This CDR3 has 11 amino acids. The CDR3 region has the DNA TGTGCCAGCAGTTCCGTCTCCGAGCAGTACTTC. Amino acid sequence: CASSSVSEQYF.

This clonotype has just a few counts. The chain's CDR3 is CASSHTTQGETQYF. In DNA, the CDR3 is TGCGCCAGCAGCCACACGACACAGGGGGAGACCCAGTACTTC. The chain is built from TRBV4-3 and TRBJ2-5; 7 bases agree with TRBD1. The CDR3 totals 14 residues. The V and J ends lost 3 bases and 5 bases, in that order; junction bases with no gene match: 6. Germline lookup yields CDR1 LGHNA and CDR2 YSLEER.

This clonotype appeared a few times. The J gene is TRBJ1-1, the V gene TRBV4-2, with 9 bases matching TRBD1. Trimming cost V 1 base and J 5 bases; bases outside gene matches: 2. Per germline, CDR1 LGHNA and CDR2 YNFKEQ. This CDR3 spans 14 amino acids. Here the CDR3 reads CASSQGGTGTEAFF. CDR3 nucleotide sequence: TGTGCCAGCAGCCAAGGAGGGACAGGGACTGAAGCTTTCTTT.

As to this clonotype: A read error may account for a junction end that differs from germline. The chain uses TRBV30 and TRBJ1-1; D gene unclear. Germline CDR1 GTSNPN, CDR2 SVGIG (reference sequence). The CDR3 has 12 residues. The CDR3 DNA reads as TGTGCCTGGAGTCCCGTGAACACTGAGGCTTTCTTT. It specifies CAWSPVNTEAFF.